This note documents a single T cell receptor (beta chain) sequence. The data derive from a study of blood T cell repertoires in COVID-19. Background on the study: Some COVID-19 samples were acute and others convalescent; all came from the United States, Italy and Spain. T cells, B-cell-depleted T cells, or PBMCs provided the cDNA or gDNA that served as material.

Original data processing: Estimated nucleated cell counts came from reference gene primer amplification. TCRdb's copy holds only in-frame clones and misses some; the assay was immunoSEQ multiplex PCR. V and J calls and clone size come straight from that table; D and trimming were deduced from the DNA. The sample holds tens of thousands of clones, around three quarters seen once. The origin of this receptor is a woman in her 50s with acute or convalescent COVID-19. Specimen: peripheral blood.

This CDR3 reads CSVEVPGGSLNTEAFF. The CDR3 nucleotides are TGCAGCGTTGAAGTTCCCGGGGGGTCCCTGAACACTGAAGCTTTCTTT. The rearrangement uses TRBV29-1 and TRBJ1-1; D is perhaps TRBD1 (5 bases). V was shortened by 1 base and J by 0 bases, with 15 bases between the two germline ends. Germline V gene sequence: CDR1 SQVTM, CDR2 ANQGSEA. CDR3 length: 16 amino acids.